The 25 T cell receptor beta chains below come from one sample, sequenced in a study of cytomegalovirus exposure and HLA in healthy donors. Sequencing used immunoSEQ multiplex PCR; TCRdb keeps in-frame clones, though not all of them. The profile covers 250,000 to 350,000 clones, with 70% to 90% appearing a single time and around 0.96% taken by the ten largest. Sequenced material: PBMCs. The receptors were sampled from a man aged 25-45 years in good health and CMV-seronegative.

The chain uses TRBV9 and TRBJ2-1; TRBD1 agrees at 8 bases. The CDR3 contains 15 residues. CDR1 and CDR2 from the germline V gene are SGDLS and YYNGEE. The junction had 2 bases not matched to a gene; V was cut back by 2 bases and J by 1 base. This chain's CDR3 is CASSVTGGSYNEQFF. The DNA of the CDR3 is TGTGCCAGCAGCGTCACAGGGGGTTCCTACAATGAGCAGTTCTTC.

The gene calls are TRBV30 and TRBJ1-6; 7 nucleotides match TRBD1. The V gene end was trimmed by 2 bases and the J gene end by 8 bases; junction bases not matched to a gene: 9. This CDR3 has 15 residues. Per germline, CDR1 GTSNPN and CDR2 SVGIG (reference sequence). This CDR3 reads CAWSPRRTGHSPLHF. CDR3 DNA: TGTGCCTGGAGTCCCCGACGGACAGGTCATTCACCCCTCCACTTT.

The CDR3 DNA sequence: TGTGCCAGCAGCTTAGGACAGGAGAACTCTGGAAACACCATATATTTT. Translating it yields CASSLGQENSGNTIYF. The chain links TRBV7-9 to TRBJ1-3; weak D call: TRBD1 (6 bases). This CDR3 comprises 16 residues. Germline V gives CDR1 SEHNR, CDR2 FQNEAQ (reference sequence). V lost 1 base, J lost 0 bases, and 10 bases lay in between.

The rearrangement links TRBV19 to TRBJ2-1, with 8 bases lining up with TRBD2. J gave up 9 bases and V 1 base, and 8 bases lay outside the gene matches. Germline lookup yields CDR1 LNHDA and CDR2 SQIVND (reference sequence). There are 15 residues in the CDR3. The CDR3 loop is CASSIVRGAAPEQFF. The DNA of the CDR3 is TGTGCCAGTAGTATAGTGCGGGGGGCAGCGCCTGAGCAGTTCTTC.

This chain links TRBV5-6 with TRBJ2-3; perhaps TRBD1 as D (5 bases). This CDR3 contains 16 residues. V lost 3 bases, J lost 1 base, and 15 bases lay in between. CDR1 and CDR2 from the germline V gene are SGHDT and YYEEEE. CDR3 nucleotides: TGTGCCAGCAGCTCAGGACACTCTCCGGGCACAGATACGCAGTATTTT. Translated, it gives CASSSGHSPGTDTQYF.

The rearrangement joins TRBV6-5 to TRBJ2-7; TRBD2 aligns across 7 bases. Germline-derived CDR1 and CDR2 are MNHEY and SVGAGI. V gave up 3 bases and J gave up 2 bases; unmatched junction bases: 7. This CDR3 has 15 residues. The CDR3 sequence is CASSYRSGEPYEQYF. The CDR3, as DNA: TGTGCCAGCAGTTATCGGAGCGGGGAACCCTACGAGCAGTACTTC.

The chain joins TRBV5-4 to TRBJ2-2; 16 bases match TRBD2. Germline values: CDR1 SGHNT, CDR2 YYREEE (reference sequence). J lost 7 bases, V lost 4 bases, and 4 bases had no gene match. The CDR3 length is 16 residues. The CDR3 nucleotides read TGTGCCAGCAGCGTGGGACTAGCGGGGGGGAACGGGGAGCTGTTTTTT. The encoded protein is CASSVGLAGGNGELFF.

This chain connects TRBV6-5 to TRBJ2-3; 10 bases agree with TRBD2. This CDR3 is 15 amino acids long. The germline V gene encodes CDR1 MNHEY and CDR2 SVGAGI. V was clipped by 8 bases and J by 5 bases; unmatched bases: 10. The CDR3 nucleotides read TGTGCCAGCGGGCTAAGCGGGGGGGCCATAGATACGCAGTATTTT. Protein product: CASGLSGGAIDTQYF.

The chain carries TRBV11-2 and TRBJ1-2; no reliable D call. Trimming took off 0 bases at V and 4 bases at J, with 9 bases between the two ends. Germline-derived CDR1 and CDR2 are SGHAT and FQNNGV. This CDR3 is 14 amino acids long. The chain's CDR3 is CASSLDSVGYGYTF. The CDR3 DNA reads TGTGCCAGCAGCTTAGATTCGGTTGGCTATGGCTACACCTTC.

The rearrangement uses TRBV9 and TRBJ2-1; 10 bases match TRBD2. The CDR3 loop spans 17 amino acids. Germline trimming cut 4 bases from V and 8 bases from J; bases unmatched to any gene: 15. From germline, CDR1 is SGDLS and CDR2 YYNGEE. CDR3 sequence: CASSPHALAGLGDEQFF. The DNA for the CDR3 is TGTGCCAGCAGCCCCCACGCACTAGCGGGGCTGGGGGATGAGCAGTTCTTC.

The J gene is TRBJ1-6, the V gene TRBV30; D call uncertain. This CDR3 has 15 amino acids. CDR1 is GTSNPN and CDR2 is SVGIG in the germline V gene (reference sequence). The ends were cut back, 5 bases at V and 8 bases at J, with 19 bases in the middle. Written as DNA, the CDR3 is TGTGCCTGGTCCGACATTCCCCAAATTTATTCACCCCTCCACTTT. It translates to CAWSDIPQIYSPLHF.

The chain joins TRBV6-1 to TRBJ1-5; the D is unclear. The V end lost 5 bases, the J end lost 7 bases, and 9 bases lay between the germline ends. CDR3 size: 12 residues. Germline CDR1 MNHNS, CDR2 SASEGT. CDR3 loop: CASSYFPQPQHF. The DNA for the CDR3 is TGTGCCAGCAGTTATTTCCCCCAGCCCCAGCATTTT.

The chain has TRBV6-5 and TRBJ1-1, with 7 bases fitting TRBD1. The V gene end was trimmed by 4 bases and the J gene end by 4 bases; junction bases not matched to a gene: 6. From germline, CDR1 is MNHEY and CDR2 SVGAGI. The CDR3 is 14 amino acids. The CDR3 bases are TGTGCCAGCAGTTTCGACAGGGCTGGCACTGAAGCTTTCTTT. The encoded protein is CASSFDRAGTEAFF.

This clone was seen a handful of times. The V gene is TRBV2, the J gene TRBJ1-5; D possibly corresponds to TRBD1 (5 bases). Germline CDR1 and CDR2: SNHLY and FYNNEI. V was clipped by 5 bases and J by 4 bases, with 12 bases between them. The CDR3 is made up of 14 amino acids. In nucleotides, the CDR3 is TGTGCCAGCAGTTTGGTTCCAGGGAATCAGCCCCAGCATTTT. Its translation: CASSLVPGNQPQHF.

This chain connects TRBV7-2 to TRBJ1-3; TRBD1 matches 7 bases. Trimming cost V 4 bases and J 2 bases; bases outside gene matches: 5. CDR3 length equals 15 residues. CDR1 and CDR2 from the germline V gene are SGHTA and FQGNSA. Written as DNA, the CDR3 is TGTGCCAGCAGCTCAATCAGGGGGGCTGGAAACACCATATATTTT. It encodes CASSSIRGAGNTIYF.

The V and J genes are TRBV29-1 and TRBJ2-1, with D perhaps matching TRBD1 (6 bases). V dropped 7 bases and J dropped 0 bases, with 13 bases sitting between them. Germline V lookup: CDR1 SQVTM, CDR2 ANQGSEA. The CDR3 runs 14 residues. The DNA of the CDR3 is TGCAGCGCCGGACAGTTTTACTCCTACAATGAGCAGTTCTTC. This codes for CSAGQFYSYNEQFF.

The rearrangement joins TRBV11-2 to TRBJ1-3; D is undetermined. This CDR3 has 14 amino acids. With 1 base removed from V and 6 bases from J, the gap between germline ends came to 10 bases. The germline V gene encodes CDR1 SGHAT and CDR2 FQNNGV. The CDR3 nucleotides are TGTGCCAGCAGCTTAGTAACAGCTCCAAACACCATATATTTT. Protein: CASSLVTAPNTIYF.

V gene TRBV19 combines with J gene TRBJ2-3; D may be TRBD2 (6 bases). Trimming cost V 6 bases and J 6 bases, with 19 bases left between them. Germline V gene lookup returns CDR1 LNHDA and CDR2 SQIVND (reference sequence). The CDR3 contains 15 residues. CDR3 nucleotide sequence: TGTGCCAGTAGGGAGATATGGGGGGTTCAGGATACGCAGTATTTT. It is translated as CASREIWGVQDTQYF.

This clone was seen only a few times. The rearrangement uses TRBV6-1 and TRBJ2-7, with D tentatively TRBD1 (7 bases). Germline V lookup: CDR1 MNHNS, CDR2 SASEGT. This CDR3 has 14 residues. The V gene lost 11 bases and the J gene lost 4 bases, with 21 bases spanning the gap. CDR3 in DNA: TGTGCCTGTGAGGGCGGGACAGCTCCTTACGAGCAGTACTTC. It yields the protein CACEGGTAPYEQYF.

The rearrangement links TRBV5-4 to TRBJ1-1; tentatively, D is TRBD1 (6 bases). The CDR3 consists of 11 residues. The germline CDR1 and CDR2 sequences are SGHNT and YYREEE (reference sequence). Deletions cut 8 bases from V and 7 bases from J, with 12 bases between. The DNA for the CDR3 is TGTGCCAGTGGACAGCAGCTTGAAGCTTTCTTT. Amino acids: CASGQQLEAFF.

The chain links TRBV11-3 to TRBJ2-1, with 7 bases fitting TRBD2. The germline V gene encodes CDR1 SGHNT and CDR2 YENEEA. V trimming: 0 bases; J trimming: 6 bases; junction bases outside the gene matches: 5. The CDR3 has 15 amino acids. CDR3 residues: CASSLEGGFGNEQFF. The DNA for the CDR3 is TGTGCCAGCAGCTTAGAGGGAGGGTTCGGCAATGAGCAGTTCTTC. The variable domain in full, with the rest retrieved from reference TRBV11-3 and TRBJ2-1, is EAGVVQSPRYKIIEKKQPVAFWCNPISGHNTLYWYLQNLGQGPELLIRYENEEAVDDSQLPKDRFSAERLKGVDSTLKIQPAELGDSAVYLCASSLEGGFGNEQFFGPGTRLTVL.

This chain links TRBV30 with TRBJ1-4; no clear D gene. CDR3 length: 13 residues. CDR1 and CDR2 from the germline V gene are GTSNPN and SVGIG (reference sequence). V was pared by 4 bases and J by 8 bases, with 14 bases between. The CDR3 here is CAWNRYNEEKLFF. CDR3 DNA: TGTGCCTGGAATCGGTATAACGAGGAAAAACTGTTTTTT.

The V and J genes are TRBV10-3 and TRBJ1-6, with D possibly TRBD1 on 5 matching bases. V lost 3 bases, J lost 9 bases, and 9 bases lay in between. Germline CDR1 reads ENHRY; CDR2 reads SYGVKD. There are 13 residues in the CDR3. The CDR3 DNA is TGTGCCATCAGTGATACAGGCGGTTCACCCCTCCACTTT. It yields the protein CAISDTGGSPLHF.

The chain has TRBV5-8 and TRBJ2-1, with no clear D. The germline V gene encodes CDR1 SGHTS and CDR2 YDEGEE. This CDR3 spans 12 amino acids. V was shortened by 3 bases and J by 3 bases, with 4 bases between the two germline ends. The CDR3 DNA reads as TGTGCCAGCAGCTCTCTCTACAATGAGCAGTTCTTC. Protein: CASSSLYNEQFF.

This rearrangement joins TRBV20-1 to TRBJ2-1; D might be TRBD1 (6 bases). The CDR3 runs 10 residues. The V gene's germline CDR1 is DFQATT and CDR2 SNEGSKA (reference sequence). V lost 3 bases, J lost 9 bases, and 6 bases lay in between. Written as DNA, the CDR3 is TGCAGTGCTAGGGACAGTGAGCAGTTCTTC. It translates to CSARDSEQFF.